This T cell receptor beta chain was sequenced in a study of cytomegalovirus exposure and HLA in healthy donors. Study findings and constraints: As a later analysis revealed, most CMV-associated TCR beta chains appeared HLA-restricted.

This clone was counted only a few times. What it binds is unknown. Amplification used 60 Vbeta primers and 13 Jbeta primers. The data were produced by immunoSEQ multiplex PCR, yet TCRdb's version contains in-frame clones alone and is incomplete. Among about 150,000 clones listed, roughly three quarters were seen once. The CDR3 sequence is 15 residues long. Germline V gene sequence: CDR1 SGHAT, CDR2 FQDESV (reference sequence). Trimming removed 1 base at V and 5 bases at J, with 14 bases between. This receptor was identified in a woman aged 45-65 years in good health and CMV-seropositive. Material: PBMCs. V gene TRBV11-1 combines with J gene TRBJ1-1; D is ambiguous. Written as DNA, the CDR3 is TGTGCCAGCAGCTTAGTCTCAACAACGAGGACTGAAGCTTTCTTT. This gives the protein CASSLVSTTRTEAFF.